These 20 T cell receptor beta chains were sequenced from one sample in a study of T cell responses to AZD1222 COVID-19 vaccine (dated by TCRdb to the early 2020s). The intended sense of this specimen's time point label: about 28 days (+/-7) after the second vaccine dose. Library creation used the immunoSEQ multiplex PCR assay. The source is immuneACCESS, and TCRdb retained only in-frame sequences with V and J called. Part of the clones is not carried over; for the studies checked, unresolved V genes explain less than half of this, and the remainder is unexplained. The sample has some 150,000 clones on record, 75% to 95% of them singletons. The ten largest clones represent 3% to 3.5% of the sample. The sample was peripheral blood, taken 28 days after the second AZD1222 dose. The origin of the receptors is an adult who received the AZD1222 COVID-19 vaccine.

The chain carries TRBV6-5 and TRBJ2-4, with D unclear. The germline V and J ends were trimmed by 0 bases and 8 bases, with 2 bases remaining between them. Germline CDR1 is MNHEY and CDR2 is SVGAGI. CDR3 length: 11 amino acids. CDR3 residues: CASSYSDIQYF. The CDR3 nucleotides read TGTGCCAGCAGTTACTCGGACATTCAGTACTTC.

This chain joins TRBV27 and TRBJ2-3, with unresolved D. Trimming took 1 base from V and 2 from J, leaving 7 bases between them. The CDR3 runs 14 residues. In germline, CDR1 is MNHEY, CDR2 SMNVEV (reference sequence). CDR3 protein: CASSLLSPTDTQYF. The CDR3 DNA is TGTGCCAGCAGTTTATTATCCCCCACAGATACGCAGTATTTT.

The chain couples TRBV28 to TRBJ1-1; perhaps TRBD1 as D (6 bases). This CDR3 is built from 13 residues. Germline CDR1 MDHEN, CDR2 SYDVKM. The V and J ends lost 6 bases and 4 bases respectively, with 12 bases between them. The DNA of the CDR3 is TGTGCCAGCAGGGGAGACAGGCGCACTGAAGCTTTCTTT. Its protein is CASRGDRRTEAFF.

The V gene is TRBV3-1 (or the pseudogene TRBV3-2), the J gene TRBJ1-1; the D gene is possibly TRBD1 (6 bases). CDR1 and CDR2 from the germline V gene are LGHDT and YNNKEL (reference sequence). The V end lost 0 bases, the J end lost 4 bases, and 9 bases lay between the germline ends. This CDR3 has 14 residues. CDR3 protein: CASSQDGGGTEAFF. The CDR3 bases are TGTGCCAGCAGCCAAGATGGAGGGGGCACTGAAGCTTTCTTT.

This chain joins TRBV10-1 and TRBJ2-2; TRBD1 matches 10 bases. This CDR3 comprises 14 residues. Germline trimming cut 7 bases from V and 6 bases from J; bases unmatched to any gene: 5. CDR1 and CDR2 (germline): WNHNN, SYGVQD (reference sequence). CDR3 region: CASTQTGGSGELFF. As DNA, the CDR3 is TGCGCCAGCACCCAGACAGGGGGCTCCGGGGAGCTGTTTTTT.

The chain employs TRBV2 and TRBJ1-6, with a tentative D call TRBD1 (5 bases). Germline CDR1 and CDR2: SNHLY and FYNNEI. The CDR3 runs to 18 residues. The germline V and J ends were trimmed by 4 bases and 0 bases, with 16 bases remaining between them. CDR3 amino acids: CASSGGGGTSSYNSPLHF. The CDR3 nucleotides are TGTGCCAGCAGTGGCGGGGGGGGTACCAGCTCCTATAATTCACCCCTCCACTTT.

The chain joins TRBV5-3 to TRBJ2-5; D gene uncertain. TRBV5-3 is given ORF status, its function remaining uncertain. CDR3 length: 12 residues. With 4 bases removed from V and 1 base from J, the gap between germline ends came to 5 bases. CDR3 coding DNA: TGTGCCAGAAGCCCCCCCCAAGAGACCCAGTACTTC. It specifies CARSPPQETQYF.

Notes on this clone: The same CDR3 can be traced to other DNA sequences in this sample. V and J are TRBV7-9 and TRBJ1-1; tentatively, D is TRBD1 (5 bases). The V gene's germline CDR1 is SEHNR and CDR2 FQNEAQ (reference sequence). There are 12 residues in the CDR3. The V and J ends lost 5 bases and 5 bases respectively, with 9 bases between them. The CDR3 DNA reads as TGTGCCAGCAGCCCCGGGGGAACTGAAGCTTTCTTT. Its protein product is CASSPGGTEAFF.

The chain is built from TRBV5-4 and TRBJ1-2; D gene unclear. The germline V gene encodes CDR1 SGHNT and CDR2 YYREEE (reference sequence). V lost 3 bases and J lost 3, with 12 bases in between. The CDR3 is 14 amino acids. In DNA, the CDR3 is TGTGCCAGCAGCTCGCCCGGGGAGGACTATGGCTACACCTTC. It yields the protein CASSSPGEDYGYTF.

The chain combines TRBV13 with TRBJ1-4; 8 bases line up with TRBD1. CDR3 length equals 14 residues. The germline V gene has CDR1 PRHDT and CDR2 FYEKMQ (reference sequence). The ends lost 5 bases at V and 6 bases at J; junction bases unmatched: 5. This CDR3 is CASSQQGVDEKLFF. The DNA for the CDR3 is TGTGCCAGCAGCCAACAGGGGGTGGATGAAAAACTGTTTTTT.

V and J are TRBV5-6 and TRBJ2-1, with a tentative D call TRBD1 (5 bases). The CDR3 length is 13 residues. V was clipped by 4 bases and J by 7 bases, with 12 bases between them. Germline values: CDR1 SGHDT, CDR2 YYEEEE. The CDR3 loop is CASSPGPGNEQFF. As DNA, the CDR3 is TGTGCCAGCAGCCCTGGACCAGGGAATGAGCAGTTCTTC.

V is TRBV5-1 and J is TRBJ1-4; tentative D call: TRBD1 (5 bases). The CDR3 is made up of 13 amino acids. The germline V gene has CDR1 SGHRS and CDR2 YFSETQ. The ends were cut back, 6 bases at V and 0 bases at J, with 6 bases in the middle. DNA for the CDR3: TGCGCCAGCATGGGGGCAACTAATGAAAAACTGTTTTTT. It encodes CASMGATNEKLFF. The variable domain in full, with the rest retrieved from reference TRBV5-1 and TRBJ1-4, is KAGVTQTPRYLIKTRGQQVTLSCSPISGHRSVSWYQQTPGQGLQFLFEYFSETQRNKGNFPGRFSGRQFSNSRSEMNVSTLELGDSALYLCASMGATNEKLFFGSGTQLSVL.

Only one count was recorded for this clone. The chain recombines TRBV18 with TRBJ2-3, with 8 nucleotides matching TRBD1. V lost 5 bases to trimming and J lost 4 bases; unmatched junction nucleotides: 8. The CDR3 runs 15 residues. CDR1 and CDR2 from the germline V gene are KGHSH and LQKENI. The CDR3 nucleotides are TGTGCCAGCTCAGTCCTTGGACAGGGAGCAGATACGCAGTATTTT. It translates to CASSVLGQGADTQYF.

The chain carries TRBV5-1 and TRBJ2-1, with 8 nucleotides matching TRBD2. The CDR3 extends over 14 amino acids. Germline CDR1 reads SGHRS; CDR2 reads YFSETQ. V lost 7 bases and J lost 8; bases outside the gene matches: 11. CDR3: CASSLPLAADEQFF. The CDR3 DNA is TGCGCCAGCTCGCTACCACTAGCGGCCGATGAGCAGTTCTTC. The variable domain in full, completed from reference TRBV5-1 and TRBJ2-1, reads KAGVTQTPRYLIKTRGQQVTLSCSPISGHRSVSWYQQTPGQGLQFLFEYFSETQRNKGNFPGRFSGRQFSNSRSEMNVSTLELGDSALYLCASSLPLAADEQFFGPGTRLTVL.

This chain links TRBV25-1 with TRBJ1-2, with 7 bases identical to TRBD1. The CDR3 loop spans 12 amino acids. V gave up 7 bases and J gave up 7 bases; unmatched junction bases: 6. Germline V CDR1 and CDR2: MGHDK, SYGVNS. CDR3 bases: TGTGCCAGCAAGGACAGGCTAGGTGGCTACACCTTC. Amino acid sequence: CASKDRLGGYTF.

This rearrangement joins TRBV27 to TRBJ2-1; 10 positions agree with TRBD2. The CDR3 is 14 amino acids. Unmatched junction bases numbered 3, after V lost 5 bases and J lost 5 bases. Germline CDR1 and CDR2: MNHEY and SMNVEV (reference sequence). This chain's CDR3 is CASSPLAGHNEQFF. CDR3 nucleotide sequence: TGTGCCAGCAGTCCACTAGCGGGACACAATGAGCAGTTCTTC.

The V call is TRBV19, the J call TRBJ1-5; 9 nucleotides align to TRBD1. The V gene's germline CDR1 is LNHDA and CDR2 SQIVND (reference sequence). The length of the CDR3 is 14 residues. V lost 7 bases to trimming and J lost 4 bases; unmatched junction nucleotides: 5. The CDR3 DNA reads as TGTGCCAGTAATCCACAGGGGGCGAATCAGCCCCAGCATTTT. Encoded protein: CASNPQGANQPQHF.

V gene TRBV19 combines with J gene TRBJ2-1; D is perhaps TRBD2 (6 bases). Trimming stripped 3 bases from V and 5 bases from J, with 14 bases between. The germline gives CDR1 LNHDA, CDR2 SQIVND (reference sequence). This CDR3 spans 15 amino acids. The CDR3, as DNA: TGTGCCAGTAGTATTCAGGGAGGCGACCACAATGAGCAGTTCTTC. Encoded protein: CASSIQGGDHNEQFF.

This clone was seen only once. The chain uses TRBV30 and TRBJ2-3; TRBD1 matches at 7 bases. The germline CDR1 and CDR2 sequences are GTSNPN and SVGIG (reference sequence). V gave up 2 bases and J gave up 6 bases; unmatched junction bases: 8. The CDR3 has 14 amino acids. This chain's CDR3 is CAWSWDRALDTQYF. The CDR3 region has the DNA TGTGCCTGGAGTTGGGACAGAGCTTTGGATACGCAGTATTTT. The variable domain in full, with the rest retrieved from reference TRBV30 and TRBJ2-3, is SQTIHQWPATLVQPVGSPLSLECTVEGTSNPNLYWYRQAAGRGLQLLFYSVGIGQISSEVPQNLSASRPQDRQFILSSKKLLLSDSGFYLCAWSWDRALDTQYFGPGTRLTVL.

The sample holds one count of this clone. The rearrangement uses TRBV2 and TRBJ2-5, with TRBD1 as a possible D gene (6 bases). V was shortened by 6 bases and J by 1 base, with 12 bases between the two germline ends. CDR3 length equals 14 residues. The germline CDR1 and CDR2 sequences are SNHLY and FYNNEI. The CDR3 nucleotides read TGTGCCAGCAGGGCCTCAGGGGCCCAAGAGACCCAGTACTTC. It yields the protein CASRASGAQETQYF.